The T cell receptor beta chain described here comes from a study of T cells in Graves' hyperthyroidism and ophthalmopathy. Study observations and caveats: It was a median about seven months before onset that the model predicted ophthalmopathy. Ophthalmopathy was told apart from stable hyperthyroidism by a 13 V-J model.

This clonotype showed up many times. Its antigen is undetermined. The source material, RNA transcripts, was used to amplify TCR beta CDR3 regions. The HTBI primer set was used in a first-round RT-PCR of the TCR CDR3. TCRdb reprocessed the multiplex PCR reads with MiXCR, giving one entry per CDR3 protein. Among about 420,000 distinct CDR3 sequences listed, roughly an eighth were seen once. Specimen: blood. This sequence originates from a woman aged 18 to 35 with Graves' hyperthyroidism.

The CDR3 DNA reads as TGTGCCAGCAGAAGACAGGGTGGGACAGATACGCAGTATTTT. Its protein product is CASRRQGGTDTQYF. The genes are TRBV28 and TRBJ2-3; 7 bases match TRBD1. Germline V gene lookup returns CDR1 MDHEN and CDR2 SYDVKM. This CDR3 has 14 amino acids. J gave up 3 bases and V 6 bases, and 6 bases lay outside the gene matches.